The 8 T cell receptor beta chains reported below all come from one sample, sequenced in a study of T cell responses to AZD1222 COVID-19 vaccine (dated by TCRdb to about 2021). In the paper's terms, the time point label means: about 28 days (+/-7) after the second vaccine dose. The receptor library was made with the immunoSEQ multiplex PCR assay. The source is immuneACCESS, and TCRdb retained only in-frame sequences with V and J called. Part of the clones is not carried over; for the studies checked, unresolved V genes explain less than half of this, and the remainder is unexplained. Present in this sample are roughly 150,000 clones, about nine tenths of which were seen just once. More than 0.9% of the sample goes to the ten largest clones. Sequences were derived from peripheral blood, sampled 28 days after the second AZD1222 dose. All receptors come from an adult who received the AZD1222 COVID-19 vaccine.

The J gene is TRBJ2-1, the V gene TRBV7-3, with 14 bases identical to TRBD2. This CDR3 is built from 19 residues. The V and J ends lost 5 bases and 3 bases, in that order; junction bases with no gene match: 12. Per the germline V gene, CDR1 is SGHTA and CDR2 is FQGTGA. The CDR3 region is CASSARTSGGSHFYNEQFF. The CDR3, as DNA: TGTGCCAGCAGCGCCCGGACTAGCGGGGGGTCCCATTTCTACAATGAGCAGTTCTTC.

The chain employs TRBV6-4 and TRBJ2-7; 8 bases map to TRBD2. This CDR3 is built from 16 residues. Trimming at V came to 4 bases and at J to 3 bases, leaving 11 bases not matched to a gene. Germline V CDR1 and CDR2: MRHNA, SNTAGT. The CDR3 sequence is CASSGEAPAGVYEQYF. CDR3 nucleotide sequence: TGTGCCAGCAGTGGGGAAGCACCAGCGGGAGTCTACGAGCAGTACTTC.

The chain has TRBV5-4 and TRBJ2-1; 14 positions agree with TRBD2. Germline V gives CDR1 SGHNT, CDR2 YYREEE (reference sequence). The V segment lost 4 bases and the J segment 0 bases; nucleotides outside the gene matches: 9. This CDR3 has 19 amino acids. CDR3 DNA: TGTGCCAGCAGCCCTCCGGGACTAGCGGGAGCCAGCTCCTACAATGAGCAGTTCTTC. Amino acids: CASSPPGLAGASSYNEQFF.

The V call is TRBV4-1, the J call TRBJ1-2; the D is unclear. V lost 0 bases and J 10 bases, leaving 12 bases between the germline ends. CDR3 size: 13 residues. Per germline, CDR1 MGHRA and CDR2 YSYEKL. CDR3 bases: TGCGCCAGCAGCCAAGATCTTAGTACCGTCTACACCTTC. As protein: CASSQDLSTVYTF.

The CDR3 loop reads CASSLDITDTQYF. In nucleotides, the CDR3 is TGTGCCAGCAGCTTAGACATAACAGATACGCAGTATTTT. The gene calls are TRBV5-4 and TRBJ2-3; D is unresolved. The CDR3 contains 13 residues. Trimming cost V 2 bases and J 3 bases, with 7 bases left between them. Germline CDR1 is SGHNT and CDR2 is YYREEE (reference sequence).

Note on this clone: At one of its ends the junction is not consistent with the germline gene, which may arise from a read error. The J gene is TRBJ1-1, the V gene TRBV9; no firm D call. Germline assignment: CDR1 SGDLS and CDR2 YYNGEE. The CDR3 has 14 residues. The CDR3 region has the DNA TGTGCCAGCAGCGTAGATATGGCCAACCTCGAACGACACTTT. It is translated as CASSVDMANLERHF.

This chain joins TRBV10-2 and TRBJ1-3; D unclear. Germline assignment: CDR1 WSHSY and CDR2 SAAADI. CDR3 length: 13 amino acids. V was cut by 9 bases and J by 5 bases, with 14 bases left in between. CDR3 region: CASAGPDRNTIYF. The CDR3 nucleotides are TGCGCCAGTGCCGGGCCGGACCGAAACACCATATATTTT.

This clone was observed a single time. The chain uses TRBV6-5 and TRBJ2-1; D may correspond to TRBD1 or TRBD2 (5 bases each). CDR3 length: 15 amino acids. V lost 3 bases to trimming and J lost 3 bases, with 12 bases between them. Germline V gives CDR1 MNHEY, CDR2 SVGAGI. CDR3 DNA: TGTGCCAGCAGTTATTCTGGGGGTAGCTACAATGAGCAGTTCTTC. Its translation is CASSYSGGSYNEQFF.